These T cell receptor beta chains were read from a single sample in a study of shared clonotypes between healthy human individuals. Sequenced by immunoSEQ multiplex PCR; TCRdb stores in-frame clones only, minus some. The sample shows just over 2,000,000 clones, around 95% of them seen only once. Sequencing was done on a sample of naive CD4+ T cells sorted from blood. All receptors derive from a man aged 18-30 years in good health. Each CDR3 is given with its conserved first and last residue. D genes are given only for firm matches. Clone size, where shown, is once, few, many, or a class for clones that have expanded.

D gene	V gene	J gene	CDR3 length	clone size	CDR3 DNA	CDR3 protein
TRBD1	TRBV5-1	TRBJ1-4	15	.	TGCGCCAGCAGCTTGGAGGGGACAGCTAATGAAAAACTGTTTTTT	CASSLEGTANEKLFF
.	TRBV20-1	TRBJ2-2	11	.	TGCAGTGCTAGAGATGACGGGGAGCTGTTTTTT	CSARDDGELFF
TRBD2	TRBV25-1	TRBJ2-3	14	.	TGTGCCAGCAGTGAATCTGGTAGCGGGACTACGCAGTATTTT	CASSESGSGTTQYF
.	TRBV28	TRBJ1-6	15	.	TGTGCCAGCAGTTTATGGGCAGGGTATAATTCACCCCTCCACTTT	CASSLWAGYNSPLHF
TRBD1	TRBV18	TRBJ1-5	17	.	TGTGCCAGCTCCCTGGGGTTGGGACAGGGGCTAAATCAGCCCCAGCATTTT	CASSLGLGQGLNQPQHF
TRBD2	TRBV7-2	TRBJ2-7	15	.	TGTGCCAGCACCCTGGCTAGCGGGAGCACCTACGAGCAGTACTTC	CASTLASGSTYEQYF
TRBD2	TRBV4-1	TRBJ2-1	17	.	TGCGCCAGCAGCCAAGATCCCCTAGCGGGAGTTCGAAATGAGCAGTTCTTC	CASSQDPLAGVRNEQFF
.	TRBV7-2	TRBJ2-5	14	.	TGTGCCAGCAGCTTAGAAGGGTTGAGGGGGACCCAGTACTTC	CASSLEGLRGTQYF
TRBD1	TRBV7-2	TRBJ1-4	15	.	TGTGCCAGCAGCCCAGGACAGGGGCTTGGGGAAAAACTGTTTTTT	CASSPGQGLGEKLFF
.	TRBV19	TRBJ2-5	15	.	TGTGCCAGTAGTATAGGCATAGGGGCGGGGGAGACCCAGTACTTC	CASSIGIGAGETQYF
.	TRBV5-1	TRBJ2-7	14	.	TGCGCCAGCAGCTTGGAAGGGTCCAATTACGAGCAGTACTTC	CASSLEGSNYEQYF
TRBD1	TRBV18	TRBJ1-5	15	.	TGTGCCAGCTCACCGCCGGGACAGGGAGTTCGGCCCCAGCATTTT	CASSPPGQGVRPQHF
.	TRBV5-1	TRBJ2-3	14	.	TGCGCCAGCAGCTTGGGACTTGCGGCAGATACGCAGTATTTT	CASSLGLAADTQYF
.	TRBV14	TRBJ2-3	13	few	TGTGCCAGCAGCCCCTCCGGCGGTGATACGCAGTATTTT	CASSPSGGDTQYF
.	TRBV7-6	TRBJ2-3	13	.	TGTGCCAGCAGCTTACCAGGCACAGATACGCAGTATTTT	CASSLPGTDTQYF
.	TRBV7-7	TRBJ2-7	11	once	TGTGCTAGCACCCAGGGACTCGAGCAGTACTTC	CASTQGLEQYF
TRBD2	TRBV19	TRBJ2-5	15	.	TGTGCCAGTAGTATTCCCGGGACTAGCAGGGAGACCCAGTACTTC	CASSIPGTSRETQYF
TRBD1	TRBV7-8	TRBJ1-4	15	.	TGTGCCAGCAGCTTAGCGGGGGTGACAGGGGGAAAACTGTTTTTT	CASSLAGVTGGKLFF
TRBD1	TRBV30	TRBJ1-1	17	.	TGTGCCTGGAGTGTGTTTTTAATAGCGGACAGGGGATCTGAAGCTTTCTTT	CAWSVFLIADRGSEAFF
TRBD1	TRBV10-3	TRBJ1-4	15	.	TGTGCCATCAGTGAGTCGGGACAGGGTAATGAAAAACTGTTTTTT	CAISESGQGNEKLFF
.	TRBV29-1	TRBJ1-5	13	.	TGCAGCGTGCTAACGGGCTACGATCAGCCCCAGCATTTT	CSVLTGYDQPQHF
TRBD1	TRBV28	TRBJ1-2	14	.	TGTGCCAGCAGTCAGTGGGACAGGAAGCATGGCTACACCTTC	CASSQWDRKHGYTF
.	TRBV7-8	TRBJ2-1	16	.	TGTGCCAGCAGCTTAGGGTTTGGCCCCGGATACAATGAGCAGTTCTTC	CASSLGFGPGYNEQFF
TRBD1	TRBV7-3	TRBJ2-2	16	.	TGTGCCAGCAGCCCTCTCTTGGCAGGGGGAACCGGGGAGCTGTTTTTT	CASSPLLAGGTGELFF
.	TRBV6-6	TRBJ1-5	12	.	TGTGCCAGCAACGACCCCCGTTGGCCCCAGCATTTT	CASNDPRWPQHF
TRBD1	TRBV18	TRBJ1-3	17	.	TGTGCCAGCTCACCCGGGACAGGGCAGAACTCTGGAAACACCATATATTTT	CASSPGTGQNSGNTIYF
.	TRBV27	TRBJ2-7	12	.	TGTGCCAGCAGTTTTTCGCCCTACGAGCAGTACTTC	CASSFSPYEQYF
TRBD2	TRBV7-9	TRBJ2-7	16	.	TGTGCCAGCAGCTTAGGGGCGGGAGGGATCTCCTACGAGCAGTACTTC	CASSLGAGGISYEQYF
.	TRBV7-8	TRBJ2-5	17	.	TGTGCCAGCAGCTTAGTTCCGCGCTTAAAGAGAGGAGAGACCCAGTACTTC	CASSLVPRLKRGETQYF